A selection of T cell receptor beta chains follows, all from one sample in a study of a mutant IDH1 vaccine in newly diagnosed glioma. Profiling relied on immunoSEQ multiplex PCR, and the TCRdb table lists in-frame clones only, not all of them. In the table there are over 45,000 clones, around 92% of which are singletons. The starting material was PBMCs, obtained from a glioma patient treated with radiotherapy, temozolomide or both. Receptors were obtained from a man aged 50 or older with glioma. Both conserved end residues are part of each CDR3. Each record gives: J gene, V gene, clone size, D gene, CDR3 protein, CDR3 DNA. The D gene is left open where the match is weak. Expanded clones get a size class; other rows say once, few or many, or leave the size out.

J gene: TRBJ2-1
V gene: TRBV4-1
clone size: once
D gene: NA
CDR3 protein: CASSQVNEQFF
CDR3 DNA: TGCGCCAGCAGCCAAGTAAATGAGCAGTTCTTC

J gene: TRBJ2-5
V gene: TRBV4-1
clone size: once
D gene: NA
CDR3 protein: CASSQDFGGTETQYF
CDR3 DNA: TGCGCCAGCAGCCAAGATTTTGGGGGAACGGAGACCCAGTACTTC

J gene: TRBJ1-4
V gene: TRBV7-2
clone size: NA
D gene: TRBD1
CDR3 protein: CASSLFARGTSNEKLFF
CDR3 DNA: TGTGCCAGCAGCTTATTTGCCAGGGGGACATCTAATGAAAAACTGTTTTTT

J gene: TRBJ2-1
V gene: TRBV7-9
clone size: NA
D gene: TRBD2
CDR3 protein: CASWGTSINEQFF
CDR3 DNA: TGTGCCAGCTGGGGGACTAGTATCAATGAGCAGTTCTTC

J gene: TRBJ1-2
V gene: TRBV19
clone size: NA
D gene: NA
CDR3 protein: CASSLEGEGYTF
CDR3 DNA: TGTGCCAGTAGTTTGGAGGGGGAAGGCTACACCTTC

J gene: TRBJ2-7
V gene: TRBV7-9
clone size: NA
D gene: TRBD1
CDR3 protein: CASSRDRSSYEQYF
CDR3 DNA: TGTGCCAGCAGCCGGGACAGGAGCTCCTACGAGCAGTACTTC

J gene: TRBJ2-5
V gene: TRBV7-6
clone size: NA
D gene: NA
CDR3 protein: CASSLDITQETQYF
CDR3 DNA: TGTGCCAGCAGCTTAGATATCACCCAAGAGACCCAGTACTTC

J gene: TRBJ2-2
V gene: TRBV9
clone size: NA
D gene: NA
CDR3 protein: CASSARGGANTGELFF
CDR3 DNA: TGTGCCAGCAGCGCCAGGGGAGGAGCAAACACCGGGGAGCTGTTTTTT

J gene: TRBJ1-1
V gene: TRBV5-1
clone size: NA
D gene: NA
CDR3 protein: CASSSAENTEAFF
CDR3 DNA: TGCGCCAGCAGTTCTGCTGAGAACACTGAAGCTTTCTTT

J gene: TRBJ1-6
V gene: TRBV18
clone size: NA
D gene: TRBD1
CDR3 protein: CASSPATGFSYNSPLHF
CDR3 DNA: TGTGCCAGCTCACCGGCGACAGGGTTCTCCTATAATTCACCCCTCCACTTT

J gene: TRBJ2-7
V gene: TRBV5-5
clone size: NA
D gene: NA
CDR3 protein: CASSSDSYEQYF
CDR3 DNA: TGTGCCAGCAGCTCGGACAGCTACGAGCAGTACTTC

J gene: TRBJ1-1
V gene: TRBV4-2
clone size: NA
D gene: TRBD1
CDR3 protein: CASSPDRVNTEAFF
CDR3 DNA: TGTGCCAGCAGCCCGGACAGGGTAAACACTGAAGCTTTCTTT

J gene: TRBJ2-5
V gene: TRBV6-6
clone size: NA
D gene: NA
CDR3 protein: CASSYSLASETQYF
CDR3 DNA: TGTGCCAGCAGTTACTCCTTAGCATCCGAGACCCAGTACTTC

J gene: TRBJ2-2
V gene: TRBV7-2
clone size: NA
D gene: TRBD2
CDR3 protein: CASSLWGTSGSKTGELFF
CDR3 DNA: TGTGCCAGCAGCTTATGGGGGACTAGCGGGAGTAAAACCGGGGAGCTGTTTTTT

J gene: TRBJ2-5
V gene: TRBV9
clone size: NA
D gene: NA
CDR3 protein: CASSVEPGQTQYF
CDR3 DNA: TGTGCCAGCAGCGTAGAGCCAGGGCAGACCCAGTACTTC

J gene: TRBJ2-5
V gene: TRBV15
clone size: NA
D gene: NA
CDR3 protein: CATSTTPHKETQYF
CDR3 DNA: TGTGCCACCAGCACAACCCCCCATAAAGAGACCCAGTACTTC